The 2 T cell receptor beta chains reported below all come from one sample, sequenced in a study of T cell repertoires in cytomegalovirus infection. TCRdb re-called the reads through MiXCR, storing one row per CDR3 protein. Counted here are 250,000 to 300,000 distinct CDR3 sequences, roughly an eighth occurring once; the ten biggest clones make up 8.8%. What was sequenced was PBMCs. The receptor source for this set is a human donor in good health (CMV status not recorded). Some clones in this sample may be carry-over from other donors' samples.

About this clonotype: At one boundary the junction diverges from the germline segment, which might be a read error. The gene calls are TRBV20-1 and TRBJ2-3, with TRBD2 identical over 12 bases. Germline assignment: CDR1 DFQATT and CDR2 SNEGSKA (reference sequence). The CDR3 length is 17 residues. The CDR3 here is CSAREALAGGPTDTQYF. The DNA of the CDR3 is TGCAGTGCCAGAGAGGCACTAGCGGGAGGCCCCACAGATACGCAGTATTTT.

CDR3 sequence: CASSLTQGAAEAFF. In DNA form, the CDR3 reads TGTGCCAGCAGCTTAACCCAGGGGGCCGCTGAAGCTTTCTTT. This sequence joins TRBV7-9 and TRBJ1-1; 8 bases agree with TRBD1. Losses at the gene ends were 2 bases for V and 6 bases for J; bases not matched to a gene: 5. The germline V gene has CDR1 SEHNR and CDR2 FQNEAQ (reference sequence). The CDR3 consists of 14 residues.